This entry lists 26 T cell receptor beta chains sequenced from one sample in a study of response to subunit inactivated influenza vaccine. Each CDR3 protein gets one entry after TCRdb re-called the RT-PCR reads with MiXCR. This sample carries 500,000 to 600,000 distinct CDR3 sequences, 14% of them seen once, and the ten largest clones take 11%. This specimen consisted of PBMCs from blood, obtained roughly 12 days after vaccination. The receptors come from a man between 45 and 60 years old who received an inactivated influenza vaccine.

This clonotype has a handful of counts. The rearrangement uses TRBV9 and TRBJ1-3; no reliable D call. Trimming took off 0 bases at V and 2 bases at J, with 6 bases between the two ends. Germline V gene sequence: CDR1 SGDLS, CDR2 YYNGEE. This CDR3 region has 14 residues. CDR3 DNA: TGTGCCAGCAGCGTAGGGGGTCCTGGAAACACCATATATTTT. This translates into CASSVGGPGNTIYF.

This clonotype has a handful of counts. The rearrangement joins TRBV20-1 to TRBJ2-1; either TRBD1 or TRBD2 may fit D (7 bases each). The CDR3 sequence is 17 residues long. The V end was cut by 4 bases, the J end by 1 base, with 20 bases between. Germline CDR1 and CDR2: DFQATT and SNEGSKA (reference sequence). In nucleotides, the CDR3 is TGCAGTGCTAACGCCAAGACAGGGAGGGAATCCTACAATGAGCAGTTCTTC. It translates to CSANAKTGRESYNEQFF.

This chain connects TRBV7-9 to TRBJ1-4; no clear D. The ends were cut back, 6 bases at V and 0 bases at J, with 8 bases in the middle. The germline CDR1 and CDR2 sequences are SEHNR and FQNEAQ (reference sequence). The CDR3 length is 14 residues. The CDR3, as DNA: TGTGCCAGCAGTTCACTAACAACTAATGAAAAACTGTTTTTT. It is translated as CASSSLTTNEKLFF.

This clonotype was seen at least ten times. The rearrangement links TRBV5-1 to TRBJ2-7; 9 bases match TRBD2. J lost 4 bases, V lost 2 bases, and 10 bases had no gene match. Germline V gene lookup returns CDR1 SGHRS and CDR2 YFSETQ. The CDR3 length is 16 residues. Here the CDR3 reads CASSFSSGSQNYEQYF. The CDR3 DNA is TGCGCCAGCAGCTTCAGTAGCGGGAGTCAGAATTACGAGCAGTACTTC.

This clonotype has a handful of counts. The rearrangement uses TRBV30 and TRBJ2-1; no reliable D call. Trimming took 0 bases from V and 8 from J, leaving 11 bases between them. Germline V CDR1 and CDR2: GTSNPN, SVGIG (reference sequence). The CDR3 is 13 amino acids. This chain's CDR3 is CAWSVPVIDEQFF. CDR3 DNA: TGTGCCTGGAGTGTCCCAGTCATCGATGAGCAGTTCTTC.

This sequence joins TRBV4-3 and TRBJ2-7; D is tentatively TRBD1 or TRBD2 (5 bases each). Germline V CDR1 and CDR2: LGHNA, YSLEER. V was clipped by 0 bases and J by 2 bases, with 11 bases between them. This CDR3 spans 15 amino acids. CDR3 DNA: TGCGCCAGCAGCCAAGATGAGGGACGAACCTACGAGCAGTACTTC. As protein: CASSQDEGRTYEQYF.

Many counts were recorded for this clonotype. The chain couples TRBV9 to TRBJ2-5, with D possibly TRBD2 on 6 matching bases. This CDR3 has 13 amino acids. CDR1 and CDR2 (germline): SGDLS, YYNGEE. The V end was cut by 4 bases, the J end by 5 bases, with 12 bases between. The CDR3 sequence: CASSQLGGETQYF. The CDR3 DNA reads as TGTGCCAGCAGCCAACTAGGAGGGGAGACCCAGTACTTC. The full variable domain, in which reference TRBV9 and TRBJ2-5 provide the parts outside the CDR3, is DSGVTQTPKHLITATGQRVTLRCSPRSGDLSVYWYQQSLDQGLQFLIQYYNGEERAKGNILERFSAQQFPDLHSELNLSSLELGDSALYFCASSQLGGETQYFGPGTRLLVL.

The table lists this clonotype with a few counts. The chain joins TRBV20-1 to TRBJ1-1, with D perhaps matching TRBD1 (6 bases). Germline V gene data show CDR1 as DFQATT and CDR2 as SNEGSKA (reference sequence). Trimming left V 6 bases short and J 2 bases short, with 16 bases between. The CDR3 covers 14 residues. This chain's CDR3 is CSARKDSVNTEAFF. CDR3 nucleotide sequence: TGCAGTGCCAGGAAGGACAGTGTAAACACTGAAGCTTTCTTT.

The CDR3 here is CASGLGTAYNEQFF. The CDR3 nucleotides read TGTGCTAGTGGTTTGGGGACAGCCTACAATGAGCAGTTCTTC. The gene calls are TRBV12-5 and TRBJ2-1, with a tentative D call TRBD1 (6 bases). Trimming cost V 1 base and J 2 bases, with 6 bases left between them. The CDR3 length is 14 residues. The germline CDR1 and CDR2 sequences are LGHNT and FRNRAP.

V gene TRBV20-1 combines with J gene TRBJ2-7; D gene uncertain. The CDR3 totals 13 residues. Germline V lookup: CDR1 DFQATT, CDR2 SNEGSKA (reference sequence). The V end was cut by 3 bases, the J end by 1 base, with 10 bases between. This CDR3 is CSARGITSYEQYF. The CDR3 DNA follows: TGCAGTGCTAGGGGTATCACTTCCTACGAGCAGTACTTC.

The rearrangement links TRBV6-2 or TRBV6-3 to TRBJ2-2; the D call may be TRBD1 or TRBD2 (5 bases each). Germline V CDR1 and CDR2: MNHEY, SVGEGT. Trimming took off 6 bases at V and 11 bases at J, with 31 bases between the two ends. The CDR3 is 18 residues long. The CDR3 DNA reads TGTGCCAGCAGGACGGACGGGGACCCCTCCTTTAGACCGGTCGAGCTGTTTTTT. Protein sequence: CASRTDGDPSFRPVELFF.

In this sample, this clonotype turned up a few times. This rearrangement joins TRBV14 to TRBJ2-5; 9 bases match TRBD1. Trimming at V came to 0 bases and at J to 5 bases, leaving 10 bases not matched to a gene. Germline lookup yields CDR1 SGHDN and CDR2 FVKESK. The CDR3 runs to 17 residues. The CDR3 region has the DNA TGTGCCAGCAGCCAAGAGGGACAGGGTAGGCTGTGGGAGACCCAGTACTTC. It yields the protein CASSQEGQGRLWETQYF.

This clonotype came up a few times. V usage is TRBV18 and J usage is TRBJ2-1; the match to TRBD1 covers 9 bases. V gave up 3 bases and J gave up 8 bases; unmatched junction bases: 8. Germline CDR1 is KGHSH and CDR2 is LQKENI. This CDR3 has 15 residues. The CDR3 loop is CASSPGAQGADEQFF. In DNA, the CDR3 is TGTGCCAGCTCACCGGGGGCACAGGGGGCCGATGAGCAGTTCTTC. Combining the CDR3 with reference TRBV18 and TRBJ2-1 gives the whole variable domain NAGVMQNPRHLVRRRGQEARLRCSPMKGHSHVYWYRQLPEEGLKFMVYLQKENIIDESGMPKERFSAEFPKEGPSILRIQQVVRGDSAAYFCASSPGAQGADEQFFGPGTRLTVL.

This clonotype was seen ten or more times. The chain links TRBV10-3 to TRBJ1-3, with a tentative D call TRBD1 (6 bases). The CDR3 covers 14 residues. Trimming took off 5 bases at V and 0 bases at J, with 8 bases between the two ends. The germline gives CDR1 ENHRY, CDR2 SYGVKD. The CDR3 coding sequence is TGTGCCATCAGTAAGGACAGCTCTGGAAACACCATATATTTT. Translating it yields CAISKDSSGNTIYF.

The J gene is TRBJ1-5, the V gene TRBV12-3 or TRBV12-4; D call uncertain. The V end was cut by 3 bases, the J end by 3 bases, with 12 bases between. The CDR3 length is 15 residues. The CDR3 reads CASSFLGQFNQPQHF. CDR3 coding DNA: TGTGCCAGCAGTTTTCTTGGCCAGTTCAATCAGCCCCAGCATTTT.

The sample holds a few counts of this clonotype. This chain joins TRBV20-1 and TRBJ2-7; TRBD1 agrees at 12 bases. Germline values: CDR1 DFQATT, CDR2 SNEGSKA (reference sequence). The length of the CDR3 is 14 residues. V gave up 3 bases and J gave up 5 bases; unmatched junction bases: 5. The chain's CDR3 is CSASGTGGWNEQYF. The CDR3, as DNA: TGCAGTGCTAGTGGGACAGGGGGCTGGAACGAGCAGTACTTC.

The rearrangement joins TRBV12-3 or TRBV12-4 to TRBJ1-3; D uncertain. There are 13 residues in the CDR3. The ends were cut back, 3 bases at V and 0 bases at J, with 3 bases in the middle. The DNA of the CDR3 is TGTGCCAGCAGTTTTCACTCTGGAAACACCATATATTTT. This gives the protein CASSFHSGNTIYF.

This clonotype turned up a few times. The chain uses TRBV4-2 and TRBJ1-5; no firm D call. Germline V gene lookup returns CDR1 LGHNA and CDR2 YNFKEQ. The CDR3 covers 17 residues. V was cut by 0 bases and J by 4 bases, with 16 bases left in between. The CDR3 DNA is TGTGCCAGCAGCCAAGATTTATCGATGGCTTATAATCAGCCCCAGCATTTT. As protein: CASSQDLSMAYNQPQHF.

V usage is TRBV10-3 and J usage is TRBJ2-2; D tentatively fits TRBD1 or TRBD2 (5 bases each). From germline, CDR1 is ENHRY and CDR2 SYGVKD. Between the trimmed V and J ends, which lost 4 bases and 6 bases, there was a span of 24 bases. This CDR3 contains 18 residues. CDR3 DNA sequence: TGTGCCATCAGTGGGTCCGGGGTGGGACCTACCCCACCCGGGGAGCTGTTTTTT. Its protein product is CAISGSGVGPTPPGELFF.

The chain has TRBV11-2 and TRBJ2-3; possible D gene TRBD2, 6 bases. V shed 4 bases and J shed 5 bases, with 16 bases lying between them. CDR1 SGHAT and CDR2 FQNNGV come from the germline V gene. The CDR3 loop spans 15 amino acids. The chain's CDR3 is CASSSPGLSLDTQYF. For the CDR3, the DNA is TGTGCCAGCAGCTCTCCGGGACTTTCCTTAGATACGCAGTATTTT.

For the CDR3, the DNA is TGTGCCAGCAGTCGAGCCGGACAGGGAACCAATCAGCCCCAGCATTTT. It codes for CASSRAGQGTNQPQHF. The V call is TRBV12-3 or TRBV12-4, the J call TRBJ1-5, with 8 bases lining up with TRBD1. There are 16 residues in the CDR3. The V and J ends lost 5 bases and 3 bases, in that order; junction bases with no gene match: 9.

The CDR3 bases are TGTGCCAGCAGCCGCGACCTGGGGCCCAATGAGCAGTTCTTC. Translating gives CASSRDLGPNEQFF. The genes are TRBV5-5 and TRBJ2-1, with TRBD1 as a possible D gene (5 bases). This CDR3 spans 14 amino acids. Trimming removed 4 bases at V and 6 bases at J, with 14 bases between. CDR1 is SGHKS and CDR2 is YYEKEE in the germline V gene (reference sequence).

This clonotype was seen only a few times. The V gene is TRBV29-1, the J gene TRBJ2-7, with unresolved D. The V gene lost 4 bases and the J gene lost 3 bases, with 7 bases spanning the gap. CDR3 length: 11 residues. CDR1 and CDR2 from the germline V gene are SQVTM and ANQGSEA. The CDR3 DNA is TGCAGCGTTGTCCAGGTCTACGAGCAGTACTTC. It encodes CSVVQVYEQYF.

The gene calls are TRBV9 and TRBJ1-1, with 7 bases matching TRBD1. J was trimmed by 7 bases and V by 4 bases; bases with no gene match: 16. The CDR3 sequence is 16 residues long. Germline-derived CDR1 and CDR2 are SGDLS and YYNGEE. As DNA, the CDR3 is TGTGCCAGCAGCCTCCAACCTACAGGGGCAGGGGGTGAAGCTTTCTTT. It translates to CASSLQPTGAGGEAFF. Full variable domain (missing parts from reference TRBV9 and TRBJ1-1): DSGVTQTPKHLITATGQRVTLRCSPRSGDLSVYWYQQSLDQGLQFLIQYYNGEERAKGNILERFSAQQFPDLHSELNLSSLELGDSALYFCASSLQPTGAGGEAFFGQGTRLTVV.

This clonotype was picked up a small number of times. V and J are TRBV19 and TRBJ2-3; D unresolved. Trimming removed 5 bases from V and 0 bases from J, with 12 bases in between. Germline V gene lookup returns CDR1 LNHDA and CDR2 SQIVND (reference sequence). The CDR3 runs to 15 residues. In DNA form, the CDR3 reads TGTGCCAGTAGTTGGCAGGCCATTAGCACAGATACGCAGTATTTT. Translated: CASSWQAISTDTQYF.

The V and J genes are TRBV7-8 and TRBJ2-1; 11 nucleotides align to TRBD2. The CDR3 has 17 amino acids. CDR1 and CDR2 (germline): SGHVS, FQNEAQ. Germline trimming cut 5 bases from V and 1 base from J; bases unmatched to any gene: 7. CDR3 sequence reads: CASSTGLAGPSYNEQFF. Written as DNA, the CDR3 is TGTGCCAGCAGCACAGGACTAGCGGGCCCGTCCTACAATGAGCAGTTCTTC. Full variable domain (missing parts from reference TRBV7-8 and TRBJ2-1): GAGVSQSPRYKVAKRGQDVALRCDPISGHVSLFWYQQALGQGPEFLTYFQNEAQLDKSGLPSDRFFAERPEGSVSTLKIQRTQQEDSAVYLCASSTGLAGPSYNEQFFGPGTRLTVL.